The 9 T cell receptor beta chains below all came from one sample that was sequenced in a study of blood T cell repertoires in COVID-19. Sequencing was performed with immunoSEQ multiplex PCR; in TCRdb, only in-frame clones are kept and a portion is missing. The sample lists 110,000 or so clones, around 84% occurring once. Sample: peripheral blood. Receptor source: a human donor in a cohort sampled during active COVID-19.

The gene calls are TRBV7-9 and TRBJ1-2; 7 nucleotides line up with TRBD1. Germline-derived CDR1 and CDR2 are SEHNR and FQNEAQ (reference sequence). This CDR3 spans 13 amino acids. V lost 0 bases, J lost 8 bases, and 3 bases stayed unmatched. The CDR3 protein is CASSLAAGGGYTF. In DNA, the CDR3 is TGTGCCAGCAGCTTAGCGGCAGGGGGAGGCTACACCTTC.

This clone occurred once. This chain joins TRBV4-1 and TRBJ2-1; 7 bases fit TRBD2. Germline lookup yields CDR1 MGHRA and CDR2 YSYEKL. This CDR3 has 15 amino acids. J was trimmed by 0 bases and V by 4 bases; bases with no gene match: 3. The CDR3 reads CASSPERGSYNEQFF. The CDR3 bases are TGCGCCAGCAGCCCGGAGCGGGGCTCCTACAATGAGCAGTTCTTC.

This chain links TRBV6-2 or TRBV6-3 with TRBJ2-2, with D tentatively TRBD2 (5 bases). V was trimmed by 5 bases and J by 0 bases, leaving 10 bases between them. The CDR3 consists of 15 residues. Germline assignment: CDR1 MNHEY and CDR2 SVGEGT. In DNA form, the CDR3 reads TGTGCCAGCAGTCGGGATGACCCGAACACCGGGGAGCTGTTTTTT. Protein sequence: CASSRDDPNTGELFF.

The chain uses TRBV2 and TRBJ2-5; no reliable D call. CDR3 size: 12 residues. CDR1 is SNHLY and CDR2 is FYNNEI in the germline V gene. V was trimmed by 7 bases and J by 2 bases, leaving 8 bases between them. CDR3 sequence reads: CASTGFQETQYF. For the CDR3, the DNA is TGTGCCAGCACCGGGTTTCAAGAGACCCAGTACTTC.

The J gene is TRBJ1-2, the V gene TRBV30; TRBD1 might be the D (5 bases). CDR3 length: 14 residues. Germline CDR1 GTSNPN, CDR2 SVGIG (reference sequence). Trimming removed 1 base at V and 7 bases at J, with 16 bases between. The CDR3 bases are TGTGCCTGGAGTGCCCCTGGGGGGTTTGGTGGCTACACCTTC. This codes for CAWSAPGGFGGYTF.

This clone was detected once. The chain couples TRBV25-1 to TRBJ2-7, with 7 bases identical to TRBD1. CDR3 length: 15 residues. The J segment lost 0 bases and the V segment lost 4 bases, leaving 6 bases of the junction unmatched. Germline V gene data show CDR1 as MGHDK and CDR2 as SYGVNS. The CDR3 DNA sequence: TGTGCCAGCAGTGGAACACAGGGGAGCTCCTACGAGCAGTACTTC. This gives the protein CASSGTQGSSYEQYF.

The chain recombines TRBV9 with TRBJ2-4; TRBD2 is a possible D gene (6 bases). Germline V gene lookup returns CDR1 SGDLS and CDR2 YYNGEE. V lost 3 bases to trimming and J lost 6 bases, with 16 bases between them. The CDR3 sequence is 15 residues long. The DNA of the CDR3 is TGTGCCAGCAGCGCGCCCGAGGAGGGGTTAAACATTCAGTACTTC. This gives the protein CASSAPEEGLNIQYF.

The chain uses TRBV2 and TRBJ2-1; D not resolved. With 6 bases removed from V and 0 bases from J, the gap between germline ends came to 12 bases. Germline V gene data show CDR1 as SNHLY and CDR2 as FYNNEI. The CDR3 has 15 amino acids. In DNA form, the CDR3 reads TGTGCCAGCAGGCGGAGAGTAGACTCCTACAATGAGCAGTTCTTC. It specifies CASRRRVDSYNEQFF. Filled out from reference TRBV2 and TRBJ2-1, the complete variable domain reads EPEVTQTPSHQVTQMGQEVILRCVPISNHLYFYWYRQILGQKVEFLVSFYNNEISEKSEIFDDQFSVERPDGSNFTLKIRSTKLEDSAMYFCASRRRVDSYNEQFFGPGTRLTVL.

The chain links TRBV5-6 to TRBJ1-5; TRBD1 agrees at 7 bases. The CDR3 is 16 amino acids. The germline gives CDR1 SGHDT, CDR2 YYEEEE. With 3 bases clipped from V and 3 bases from J, the junction kept 9 bases outside the gene matches. CDR3 DNA sequence: TGTGCCAGCAGCTCCTACAGGACAGGCGTCAATCAGCCCCAGCATTTT. Protein sequence: CASSSYRTGVNQPQHF.